These 30 T cell receptor beta chains share one sample of origin, sequenced in a study of early T cells in non-severe SARS-CoV-2 infection. MiXCR, applied by TCRdb to the 5' RACE reads, yields one record per CDR3 protein. The sample holds 17,000 or so distinct CDR3 sequences, approximately 5.4% seen once. The sample consisted of whole blood, taken at baseline. These receptors were collected from an adult who was a healthcare worker with PCR-confirmed SARS-CoV-2 infection or an uninfected control (not recorded which).

This clonotype has a handful of counts. The chain carries TRBV7-9 and TRBJ2-4; weak D call: TRBD2 (6 bases). Trimming removed 3 bases from V and 9 bases from J, with 15 bases in between. The CDR3 covers 14 residues. Germline V gene data show CDR1 as SEHNR and CDR2 as FQNEAQ (reference sequence). CDR3 loop: CASSFTRDSGIQYF. The CDR3 bases are TGTGCCAGCAGCTTTACCCGGGACTCCGGCATTCAGTACTTC.

The chain links TRBV10-3 to TRBJ1-1, with D tentatively TRBD1 (6 bases). Trimming took 5 bases from V and 1 from J, leaving 11 bases between them. The length of the CDR3 is 14 residues. CDR1 is ENHRY and CDR2 is SYGVKD in the germline V gene. The DNA of the CDR3 is TGTGCCATCAGTATTTCGACAGGGAACACTGAAGCTTTCTTT. Residues: CAISISTGNTEAFF.

This clonotype was counted many times. The chain couples TRBV6-5 to TRBJ2-2; 7 bases map to TRBD2. Germline values: CDR1 MNHEY, CDR2 SVGAGI. CDR3 length: 14 amino acids. V gave up 4 bases and J gave up 1 base; unmatched junction bases: 0. For the CDR3, the DNA is TGTGCCAGCAGTTGGACTAGGAACACCGGGGAGCTGTTTTTT. Protein product: CASSWTRNTGELFF.

The sample holds many counts of this clonotype. The chain couples TRBV6-2 or TRBV6-3 to TRBJ1-6; TRBD1 matches 8 bases. The CDR3 is made up of 16 amino acids. V dropped 5 bases and J dropped 9; count of bases not matched to a gene: 12. CDR1 and CDR2 from the germline V gene are MNHEY and SVGEGT. The CDR3 bases are TGTGCCAGCAGTACGGTCTCCGGGACAGGCGGTTCACCCCTCCACTTT. This sequence encodes CASSTVSGTGGSPLHF.

This clonotype appeared many times. The chain uses TRBV20-1 and TRBJ2-1; a weak D match, TRBD2 (5 bases). CDR3 length equals 14 residues. Germline V gene lookup returns CDR1 DFQATT and CDR2 SNEGSKA (reference sequence). V lost 6 bases and J lost 4, with 16 bases in between. CDR3 protein: CSARSGGGYNEQFF. CDR3 sequence (DNA): TGCAGTGCAAGAAGTGGTGGAGGATACAATGAGCAGTTCTTC.

This clonotype has a count of ten or more. The junction does not match germline at one end; this may be a read error. This chain uses TRBV7-9 with TRBJ2-4; 8 bases match TRBD1. Per the germline V gene, CDR1 is SEHNR and CDR2 is FQNEAQ (reference sequence). This CDR3 comprises 20 residues. The CDR3 region is CASTLEGPFKRQGAKNIQYF. The CDR3 DNA sequence: TGTGCCAGCACCTTAGAGGGCCCTTTCAAAAGACAGGGGGCCAAAAACATTCAGTACTTC.

This clonotype occurred many times. This chain links TRBV29-1 with TRBJ2-1; the match to TRBD2 covers 9 bases. Trimming cost V 4 bases and J 0 bases; bases outside gene matches: 4. The CDR3 spans 15 residues. Germline loops: CDR1 SQVTM, CDR2 ANQGSEA. The CDR3 sequence: CSVGASGVSYNEQFF. In DNA form, the CDR3 reads TGCAGCGTTGGGGCTAGCGGGGTCTCCTACAATGAGCAGTTCTTC.

This clonotype was found many times. The chain uses TRBV6-1 and TRBJ1-2; no definite D call. CDR3 length: 12 residues. The V and J ends lost 3 bases and 7 bases respectively, with 9 bases between them. Germline values: CDR1 MNHNS, CDR2 SASEGT. As DNA, the CDR3 is TGTGCCAGCAGTGACGGCTTTCTTGGCTACACCTTC. Amino acids: CASSDGFLGYTF.

V gene TRBV29-1 combines with J gene TRBJ1-6; D may be TRBD1 (5 bases). The CDR3 has 12 residues. Germline loops: CDR1 SQVTM, CDR2 ANQGSEA. The V gene lost 4 bases and the J gene lost 8 bases, with 9 bases spanning the gap. CDR3 loop: CSVGGGDSPLHF. The CDR3 region has the DNA TGCAGCGTTGGTGGGGGGGATTCACCCCTCCACTTT.

This clonotype is labeled medium-sized. The J gene is TRBJ2-7, the V gene TRBV7-8, with D perhaps matching TRBD1 or TRBD2 (6 bases each). Per germline, CDR1 SGHVS and CDR2 FQNEAQ. The CDR3 runs to 15 residues. V was trimmed by 1 base and J by 2 bases, leaving 12 bases between them. The CDR3 DNA is TGTGCCAGCAGCTTAGTGCGGGACATTACCTACGAGCAGTACTTC. Amino acid sequence: CASSLVRDITYEQYF.

This clonotype appeared many times. This chain links TRBV5-1 with TRBJ2-1; D not certain. The V and J ends lost 4 bases and 8 bases respectively, with 10 bases between them. The CDR3 is made up of 12 amino acids. Germline CDR1 reads SGHRS; CDR2 reads YFSETQ. The CDR3 region is CASSPSLDEQFF. The CDR3 DNA follows: TGCGCCAGCAGCCCTTCTCTGGATGAGCAGTTCTTC.

This clonotype has at least ten counts. The chain links TRBV18 to TRBJ1-1; a weak D match, TRBD1 (5 bases). V was clipped by 6 bases and J by 0 bases, with 20 bases between them. CDR3 length equals 17 residues. Germline-derived CDR1 and CDR2 are KGHSH and LQKENI. The DNA for the CDR3 is TGTGCCAGCTCTGCCTACCCGGGGCCACAACTGAACACTGAAGCTTTCTTT. Its protein product is CASSAYPGPQLNTEAFF.

By share, this clonotype counts as medium-sized. This rearrangement joins TRBV19 to TRBJ2-2, with D tentatively TRBD1 (5 bases). The V end lost 5 bases, the J end lost 6 bases, and 10 bases lay between the germline ends. CDR3 length equals 13 residues. CDR1 and CDR2 (germline): LNHDA, SQIVND (reference sequence). CDR3 nucleotides: TGTGCCAGTAGTGCGCAGGGTCCCGGGGAGCTGTTTTTT. Encoded protein: CASSAQGPGELFF. The variable domain in full, with the rest retrieved from reference TRBV19 and TRBJ2-2, is DGGITQSPKYLFRKEGQNVTLSCEQNLNHDAMYWYRQDPGQGLRLIYYSQIVNDFQKGDIAEGYSVSREKKESFPLTVTSAQKNPTAFYLCASSAQGPGELFFGEGSRLTVL.

This clonotype showed up many times. The chain employs TRBV7-2 and TRBJ2-2, with 7 bases that match TRBD1. The length of the CDR3 is 17 residues. V lost 5 bases to trimming and J lost 6 bases; unmatched junction nucleotides: 15. The V gene's germline CDR1 is SGHTA and CDR2 FQGNSA. The CDR3 DNA follows: TGTGCCAGCAGCCCCAGGGGGACGGGACATTACCCCGGGGAGCTGTTTTTT. It specifies CASSPRGTGHYPGELFF. The full variable domain, in which reference TRBV7-2 and TRBJ2-2 provide the parts outside the CDR3, is GAGVSQSPSNKVTEKGKDVELRCDPISGHTALYWYRQSLGQGLEFLIYFQGNSAPDKSGLPSDRFSAERTGGSVSTLTIQRTQQEDSAVYLCASSPRGTGHYPGELFFGEGSRLTVL.

This clonotype has ten or more counts. The chain has TRBV6-5 and TRBJ1-2, with 7 bases fitting TRBD1. The CDR3 consists of 14 residues. Looked up from germline, CDR1 is MNHEY and CDR2 is SVGAGI. With 2 bases clipped from V and 6 bases from J, the junction kept 6 bases outside the gene matches. CDR3 nucleotide sequence: TGTGCCAGCAGTTACGCCGACAGGGAGGATGGCTACACCTTC. Amino acid sequence: CASSYADREDGYTF.

Sample share makes this clonotype medium-sized. The chain combines TRBV20-1 with TRBJ2-3, with D tentatively TRBD2 (5 bases). Germline-derived CDR1 and CDR2 are DFQATT and SNEGSKA (reference sequence). The CDR3 covers 14 residues. V was pared by 4 bases and J by 4 bases, with 15 bases between. The CDR3 spells CSAIRPGVPDTQYF. CDR3 coding DNA: TGCAGTGCTATACGACCCGGGGTCCCAGATACGCAGTATTTT.

This clonotype was detected ten times or more. The gene calls are TRBV5-4 and TRBJ2-1, with D hard to call. The V gene's germline CDR1 is SGHNT and CDR2 YYREEE (reference sequence). The CDR3 extends over 14 amino acids. V was cut by 4 bases and J by 5 bases, with 13 bases left in between. The CDR3 region is CASSVALENNEQFF. The CDR3 coding sequence is TGTGCCAGCAGCGTGGCACTCGAGAACAATGAGCAGTTCTTC.

This clonotype was seen many times. The CDR3 region is CASSQQGIDTGELFF. CDR3 in DNA: TGCGCCAGCAGCCAGCAGGGTATAGACACCGGGGAGCTGTTTTTT. The chain joins TRBV4-1 to TRBJ2-2, with D tentatively TRBD1 (5 bases). V lost 3 bases and J lost 3, with 11 bases in between. The germline V gene encodes CDR1 MGHRA and CDR2 YSYEKL. The CDR3 is 15 residues long.

The table lists this clonotype with a count of one. A read error may be the cause here, since a much bigger clone is one base away. V gene TRBV2 combines with J gene TRBJ2-3; 8 bases fit TRBD1. Germline CDR1 SNHLY, CDR2 FYNNEI. This CDR3 is 14 amino acids long. V lost 7 bases and J lost 5; bases outside the gene matches: 8. The CDR3 region is CASKVGQGIDTQYF. CDR3 sequence (DNA): TGTGCCAGCAAAGTAGGACAGGGCATAGATACGCAGTATTTT.

This clonotype was seen at least ten times. The chain combines TRBV29-1 with TRBJ1-5; D is undetermined. V was clipped by 3 bases and J by 6 bases, with 9 bases between them. The germline CDR1 and CDR2 sequences are SQVTM and ANQGSEA. The CDR3 is 12 amino acids. The CDR3: CSVDLLAQPQHF. As DNA, the CDR3 is TGCAGCGTTGATCTGTTGGCTCAGCCCCAGCATTTT.

Ten or more counts support this clonotype. The chain recombines TRBV6-2 or TRBV6-3 with TRBJ2-3; 7 nucleotides align to TRBD2. Per the germline V gene, CDR1 is MNHEY and CDR2 is SVGEGT. After removal of 6 bases from V and 2 bases from J, the junction contained 8 bases not matched to a gene. CDR3 length: 15 residues. The CDR3 DNA is TGTGCCAGCAGGCCGGGGAGGGCAGACACAGATACGCAGTATTTT. Protein sequence: CASRPGRADTDTQYF.

The table lists this clonotype with many counts. The V call is TRBV7-8, the J call TRBJ2-1; possible D gene TRBD2, 6 bases. Per germline, CDR1 SGHVS and CDR2 FQNEAQ. This CDR3 is 15 amino acids long. Deletions cut 5 bases from V and 5 bases from J, with 16 bases between. The CDR3 protein is CASSGREDINNEQFF. The CDR3 nucleotides read TGTGCCAGCAGCGGTAGGGAGGACATTAACAATGAGCAGTTCTTC.

This clonotype was recorded at least ten times. The chain carries TRBV6-2 or TRBV6-3 and TRBJ1-3, with D uncertain. The V gene lost 4 bases and the J gene lost 0 bases, with 13 bases spanning the gap. Germline V gene lookup returns CDR1 MNHEY and CDR2 SVGEGT. This CDR3 comprises 16 residues. CDR3 region: CASSLILASSGNTIYF. Written as DNA, the CDR3 is TGTGCCAGCAGTTTGATATTGGCCAGCTCTGGAAACACCATATATTTT.

This clonotype was picked up many times. The J gene is TRBJ2-7, the V gene TRBV5-1; 8 bases are shared with TRBD2. V was clipped by 5 bases and J by 6 bases; unmatched bases: 7. This CDR3 is 13 amino acids long. CDR1 is SGHRS and CDR2 is YFSETQ in the germline V gene. The CDR3 sequence: CASSSGGTAEQYF. The CDR3 DNA sequence: TGCGCCAGCAGTTCGGGAGGGACGGCCGAGCAGTACTTC.

This clonotype qualifies as medium-sized (0.01 to 0.1%). This chain joins TRBV6-1 and TRBJ2-3; TRBD1 aligns across 7 bases. Unmatched junction bases numbered 2, after V lost 4 bases and J lost 4 bases. CDR1 is MNHNS, CDR2 SASEGT, per germline. The CDR3 is made up of 13 amino acids. CDR3 nucleotides: TGTGCCAGCAGTGTGGACAGGTCAGATACGCAGTATTTT. Protein product: CASSVDRSDTQYF.

This clonotype occurred many times. The chain uses TRBV5-8 and TRBJ1-2, with D hard to call. This CDR3 is built from 9 residues. V lost 1 base, J lost 13 bases, and 5 bases lay in between. Germline CDR1 SGHTS, CDR2 YDEGEE. The CDR3 here is CASSLLVTF. The CDR3 coding sequence is TGTGCCAGCAGCTTGCTGGTCACCTTC.

Sample share makes this clonotype medium-sized. This chain joins TRBV19 and TRBJ1-4; tentative D call: TRBD1 (5 bases). Trimming removed 3 bases at V and 8 bases at J, with 19 bases between. CDR1 and CDR2 (germline): LNHDA, SQIVND (reference sequence). The CDR3 length is 16 residues. The CDR3 here is CASSIGLVAAGEKLFF. The CDR3 DNA sequence: TGTGCCAGTAGTATTGGCCTGGTTGCTGCAGGGGAAAAACTGTTTTTT.

There are many counts of this clonotype. The chain combines TRBV4-2 with TRBJ1-3, with D perhaps TRBD1 (5 bases). CDR1 LGHNA and CDR2 YNFKEQ come from the germline V gene. The CDR3 runs to 13 residues. Trimming pared 1 base from V and 4 bases from J, leaving 5 bases between. The CDR3 DNA sequence: TGTGCCAGCAGCCAAGGACAGGGAAACACCATATATTTT. This encodes CASSQGQGNTIYF.

The table lists this clonotype with many counts. The chain employs TRBV27 and TRBJ1-3; D is undetermined. V shed 8 bases and J shed 5 bases, with 13 bases lying between them. The CDR3 has 13 amino acids. The germline V gene has CDR1 MNHEY and CDR2 SMNVEV (reference sequence). The CDR3 DNA is TGTGCCAGCCCAGCGAGGCGTCGAAACACCATATATTTT. This encodes CASPARRRNTIYF.

This clonotype showed up many times. The CDR3 region has the DNA TGTGCCAGCAGCTTGGCGGGGATTGAAGCTTTCTTT. Translation gives CASSLAGIEAFF. This rearrangement joins TRBV5-4 to TRBJ1-1; D is uncertain. Germline V lookup: CDR1 SGHNT, CDR2 YYREEE (reference sequence). V lost 0 bases and J 7 bases, leaving 7 bases between the germline ends. The CDR3 is made up of 12 amino acids. The variable domain in full, with the rest retrieved from reference TRBV5-4 and TRBJ1-1, is ETGVTQSPTHLIKTRGQQVTLRCSSQSGHNTVSWYQQALGQGPQFIFQYYREEENGRGNFPPRFSGLQFPNYSSELNVNALELDDSALYLCASSLAGIEAFFGQGTRLTVV.